This TCR beta chain was captured by sequencing in a study of shared clonotypes between healthy human individuals. The CDR3 runs 15 residues. Germline V gene data show CDR1 as SGHRS and CDR2 as YFSETQ. V lost 4 bases, J lost 2 bases, and 13 bases lay in between. Recent vaccinations or acute infections were absent in the healthy HIV-negative adult donors. Deep was the level at which the assay was run. In the authors' methods: ImmunoSEQ junction-only sequences lacked quality scores, so their filtering differed. TCRdb keeps only in-frame clones here, not all; method: immunoSEQ multiplex PCR. From that table come the V and J calls and clone size; the DNA was used to work out D and trimming. The table has roughly 2,500,000 clones, over 85% seen once.

The rearrangement joins TRBV5-1 to TRBJ2-1; unclear D gene. Sequencing used naive CD4+ T cells from PBMCs. The sample's subset: CD45RA+ positively selected. The TCR was taken from a man between 18 and 35 years old in good health. Some clones in this sample may be carry-over from other donors' samples. The CDR3 coding sequence is TGCGCCAGCAGCGCTTGGAAGGTACCCTACAATGAGCAGTTCTTC. Its translation: CASSAWKVPYNEQFF.